The 10 T cell receptor beta chains presented below share a single source sample, sequenced in a study of T cell repertoires in cytomegalovirus infection. TCRdb called the reads again in MiXCR, with one record for every CDR3 protein. The sample shows 600,000 to 800,000 distinct CDR3 sequences, roughly 24% of them seen only once. The specimen sequenced was CD8+ T cells from PBMCs. All receptors come from a human donor in good health (CMV status not recorded). Some clones in this sample may be carry-over from other donors' samples.

The chain couples TRBV4-3 to TRBJ2-1; possibly TRBD2 for D (6 bases). Germline CDR1 reads LGHNA; CDR2 reads YSLEER. CDR3 length equals 17 residues. The V end was cut by 4 bases, the J end by 4 bases, with 20 bases between. CDR3 bases: TGCGCCAGCAGCCGAGACGACCTAGTGGGGGGATACAATGAGCAGTTCTTC. It yields the protein CASSRDDLVGGYNEQFF.

Comment on this clonotype: A much larger clone is a single base away; this may be a read error. The chain carries TRBV15 and TRBJ2-1; D might be TRBD1 (6 bases). CDR3 length: 16 residues. Per the germline V gene, CDR1 is LNHNV and CDR2 is YYDKDF (reference sequence). V lost 0 bases and J 0 bases, leaving 9 bases between the germline ends. CDR3 coding DNA: TGTGCCACCAGCAGAGATGGGGGCTTCTCCTACAATGAGCAGTTCTTC. Protein: CATSRDGGFSYNEQFF.

The rearrangement uses TRBV25-1 and TRBJ2-3; TRBD1 agrees at 9 bases. The length of the CDR3 is 16 residues. J was trimmed by 4 bases and V by 4 bases; bases with no gene match: 9. CDR1 is MGHDK and CDR2 is SYGVNS in the germline V gene. The CDR3 bases are TGTGCCAGCAGTGGTACAGGGGGCGATCGGGCAGATACGCAGTATTTT. Translation: CASSGTGGDRADTQYF.

Only one count was recorded for this clonotype. V is TRBV7-4 and J is TRBJ2-3, with D possibly matching TRBD1 (6 bases). Germline lookup yields CDR1 SGHVT and CDR2 SQSDAQ. Trimming removed 5 bases from V and 0 bases from J, with 15 bases in between. This CDR3 spans 16 amino acids. CDR3 DNA: TGTGCCAGCAGCCTAACGGGACAAACCAGCACAGATACGCAGTATTTT. It yields the protein CASSLTGQTSTDTQYF.

The chain has TRBV5-6 and TRBJ2-5; 7 bases are shared with TRBD2. The CDR3 totals 15 residues. Germline CDR1 is SGHDT and CDR2 is YYEEEE. Trimming cost V 2 bases and J 2 bases; bases outside gene matches: 6. CDR3 DNA: TGTGCCAGCAGCTTCTCCTCGGGGGGACAAGAGACCCAGTACTTC. Translating it yields CASSFSSGGQETQYF.

Remarks on this clonotype: Being one base from a much bigger clone, this may be a read error. The rearrangement joins TRBV12-3 or TRBV12-4 to TRBJ2-5; possibly TRBD1 for D (5 bases). The CDR3 length is 16 residues. V was trimmed by 2 bases and J by 4 bases, leaving 17 bases between them. The CDR3 coding sequence is TGTGCCAGCAGTTTAACTACCAGGGCGATTATAGAGACCCAGTACTTC. Protein sequence: CASSLTTRAIIETQYF.

Comment on this clonotype: A much more abundant neighbour one base away suggests this may be a read error. V usage is TRBV6-2 or TRBV6-3 and J usage is TRBJ2-3; TRBD1 might be the D (6 bases). This CDR3 is built from 13 residues. Per the germline V gene, CDR1 is MNHEY and CDR2 is SVGEGT. The CDR3 nucleotides are TGTACCAGCAGTTACAGGGACACAGATACGCAGTATTTT. Translating gives CTSSYRDTDTQYF.

This sequence joins TRBV29-1 and TRBJ2-1, with 11 bases identical to TRBD2. Germline CDR1 is SQVTM and CDR2 is ANQGSEA. This CDR3 has 13 residues. V was pared by 7 bases and J by 5 bases, with 4 bases of the junction left unmatched. DNA for the CDR3: TGCAGCGCACGACTAGCGGGGAACAATGAGCAGTTCTTC. Translating gives CSARLAGNNEQFF.

Comments on this clonotype: A junction end diverges from the germline sequence, so it may reflect a read error. The chain carries TRBV6-8 and TRBJ2-1; D remains ambiguous. The CDR3 totals 16 residues. Germline CDR1 reads MNHGY; CDR2 reads SAAAGT. The CDR3 loop reads CACSYKADRTYNEQFF. The CDR3 DNA reads as TGTGCCTGCAGTTACAAGGCCGACCGAACCTACAATGAGCAGTTCTTC.

The rearrangement links TRBV20-1 to TRBJ2-7; D is unclear. The germline CDR1 and CDR2 sequences are DFQATT and SNEGSKA (reference sequence). The CDR3 covers 14 residues. V was trimmed by 1 base and J by 0 bases, leaving 10 bases between them. The chain's CDR3 is CSARGGRSSYEQYF. The CDR3 bases are TGCAGTGCTAGAGGGGGTAGGAGCTCCTACGAGCAGTACTTC.